The rows below give T cell receptor beta chains drawn from one sample of a study of T cells in Graves' hyperthyroidism and ophthalmopathy. TCRdb independently ran MiXCR on the multiplex PCR reads; one entry per CDR3 protein. The table lists around 720,000 distinct CDR3 sequences, about 35% of them singletons, with roughly 30% in the top ten. The material sequenced was blood. The receptors were sampled from a woman between 40 and 50 years old with Graves' hyperthyroidism. The CDR3 runs from the conserved cysteine through the conserved F or W. Each record gives: J gene, V gene, clone size, D gene, CDR3 DNA, CDR3 protein. A D gene is named only where the DNA matches it firmly. Clone sizes are given selectively: once, few, many, or a class where the clone is expanded.

J: TRBJ2-2
V: TRBV11-1
size: NA
D: NA
DNA: TGTGCCAGCAGCCTTAGCGAGGTCACCGGGGAGCTGTTTTTT
CDR3: CASSLSEVTGELFF

J: TRBJ1-2
V: TRBV6-5
size: few
D: NA
DNA: TGTGCCAGCAGTAAAGGACGGTCTGCTAACTATGGCTACACCTTC
CDR3: CASSKGRSANYGYTF

J: TRBJ1-1
V: TRBV6-5
size: few
D: NA
DNA: TGTGCCAGCATTCGTTCGCCGACCTGGGACACTGAAGCTTTCTTT
CDR3: CASIRSPTWDTEAFF

J: TRBJ2-5
V: TRBV12-3/TRBV12-4
size: NA
D: TRBD2
DNA: TGTGCCAGCGGGCGTGGGGGGGTAGGAGAGACCCAGTACTTC
CDR3: CASGRGGVGETQYF

J: TRBJ2-5
V: TRBV20-1
size: NA
D: TRBD2
DNA: TGCAGTGCTATGGGGCTAGCGGCCAACCAAGAGACCCAGTACTTC
CDR3: CSAMGLAANQETQYF

J: TRBJ1-2
V: TRBV5-8
size: many
D: NA
DNA: TGTGCCAGCACCGTGGTAGGGGCGGGCTATGGCTACACCTTC
CDR3: CASTVVGAGYGYTF

J: TRBJ2-7
V: TRBV7-9
size: many
D: NA
DNA: TGTGCCAGCACCCTAGGGTGGGACGTCGACTACGAGCAGTACTTC
CDR3: CASTLGWDVDYEQYF

J: TRBJ1-5
V: TRBV15
size: NA
D: NA
DNA: TGTGCCACCAGCAGTTTAGGAGGGGCTCTAGGTCAGCCCCAGCATTTT
CDR3: CATSSLGGALGQPQHF

J: TRBJ2-5
V: TRBV7-9
size: NA
D: TRBD2
DNA: TGTGCCAGCACCCCGTTCGGGGGGGGCAAAGAGACCCAGTACTTC
CDR3: CASTPFGGGKETQYF

J: TRBJ2-1
V: TRBV7-4
size: NA
D: TRBD2
DNA: TGTGCCATCAGTGATCAGGGCGGGAGGAGGAATGAGCAGTTCTTC
CDR3: CAISDQGGRRNEQFF

J: TRBJ1-1
V: TRBV19
size: many
D: NA
DNA: TGTGCCAGTGAGATGCGGGGGAACACTGAAGCTTTCTTT
CDR3: CASEMRGNTEAFF

J: TRBJ1-2
V: TRBV12-3/TRBV12-4
size: NA
D: NA
DNA: TGTGCCAGCAGTTTTAGTAGCGGGTTTGATGGCTACACCTTC
CDR3: CASSFSSGFDGYTF